The 16 T cell receptor beta chains reported below all come from one sample, sequenced in a study of T-cell memory formation after mild COVID-19 (TCRdb year 2021). Library method: 5' RACE. The reads were generated on an Illumina NovaSeq 6000. TCRdb reprocessed the public reads (quality trimming at Q25 with fastp, clone calling with MiXCR) and kept in-frame beta chains. Rows with a matching CDR3 protein are joined into one entry that keeps the most common DNA and genes. The sample has hundreds of thousands of distinct CDR3 sequences on record, more than 15% of them singletons. Roughly 21% of the sample goes to the ten largest clones. The source material was PBMCs or a T cell subset sorted from them (not recorded which). Receptors were obtained from a man younger than 30 who had mild COVID-19 (a few samples of this study predate the infection). The sample titles of this study are shuffled in the database, so cell type and time point are left out; the donor was told from shared clones.

In this sample, this clonotype turned up a few times. The CDR3 here is CASSRGAGGYPYKETQYF. The CDR3 bases are TGCGCCAGCAGCCGAGGAGCGGGGGGATACCCCTACAAGGAGACCCAGTACTTC. This chain connects TRBV4-1 to TRBJ2-5; TRBD2 matches at 9 bases. V shed 4 bases, J shed 5 bases, and the junction held 17 bases outside the gene matches. This CDR3 is built from 18 residues. From germline, CDR1 is MGHRA and CDR2 YSYEKL.

V usage is TRBV18 and J usage is TRBJ2-1; a possible D gene is TRBD2 (6 bases). The germline CDR1 and CDR2 sequences are KGHSH and LQKENI. This CDR3 is 17 amino acids long. Between the trimmed V and J ends, which lost 2 bases and 0 bases, there was a span of 14 bases. As DNA, the CDR3 is TGTGCCAGCTCACCAGGGGACGGAGGGGCCTCCTACAATGAGCAGTTCTTC. Translation: CASSPGDGGASYNEQFF. Full variable domain (missing parts from reference TRBV18 and TRBJ2-1): NAGVMQNPRHLVRRRGQEARLRCSPMKGHSHVYWYRQLPEEGLKFMVYLQKENIIDESGMPKERFSAEFPKEGPSILRIQQVVRGDSAAYFCASSPGDGGASYNEQFFGPGTRLTVL.

Points on this clonotype: A junction end diverges from the germline sequence, so it may reflect a read error. The V gene is TRBV7-2, the J gene TRBJ1-2; TRBD1 agrees at 9 bases. Germline CDR1 reads SGHTA; CDR2 reads FQGNSA. The CDR3 spans 16 residues. CDR3 region: CASSPRDRVFGYGYTF. DNA of the CDR3: TGTGCCAGCAGCCCCCGGGACAGGGTTTTCGGCTATGGCTACACTTTC.

The chain uses TRBV6-1 and TRBJ2-5, with 7 bases that match TRBD2. The germline gives CDR1 MNHNS, CDR2 SASEGT. V was pared by 0 bases and J by 6 bases, with 10 bases of the junction left unmatched. The CDR3 has 16 residues. The CDR3 loop is CASSEAPLGGRKTQYF. CDR3 nucleotides: TGTGCCAGCAGTGAAGCGCCCCTGGGAGGGAGAAAGACCCAGTACTTC.

As concerns this clonotype: At one of its ends the junction is not consistent with the germline gene, which may arise from a read error. The chain links TRBV7-7 to TRBJ2-3, with D unclear. The CDR3 loop spans 16 amino acids. From germline, CDR1 is SSHAT and CDR2 FNYEAQ (reference sequence). CDR3 nucleotide sequence: TGTGCTAGCAGCCCCTCTCCCGCCCCCTCCGGCAATACGCAGTATTTT. It codes for CASSPSPAPSGNTQYF.

In this sample, this clonotype turned up many times. Here the CDR3 reads CASSPDRGKNQPQHF. Written as DNA, the CDR3 is TGTGCCAGCTCACCGGACAGGGGGAAGAATCAGCCCCAGCATTTT. The gene calls are TRBV18 and TRBJ1-5, with TRBD1 matching over 10 bases. V was pared by 3 bases and J by 4 bases, with 3 bases of the junction left unmatched. There are 15 residues in the CDR3. Germline V gene lookup returns CDR1 KGHSH and CDR2 LQKENI.

This clonotype was seen more than once but under ten times. J is TRBJ1-2 and V is TRBV30; D remains unclear. CDR3 length: 11 amino acids. Germline loops: CDR1 GTSNPN, CDR2 SVGIG (reference sequence). The ends were cut back, 0 bases at V and 4 bases at J, with 3 bases in the middle. This CDR3 is CAWSVSYGYTF. The DNA for the CDR3 is TGTGCCTGGAGTGTTTCCTATGGCTACACCTTC.

The chain's CDR3 is CASSQGRGQGRDEQYF. DNA for the CDR3: TGTGCCAGCAGCCAAGGCCGTGGGCAGGGGAGGGACGAGCAGTACTTC. J is TRBJ2-7 and V is TRBV4-2; tentative D call: TRBD2 (7 bases). V lost 1 base to trimming and J lost 5 bases, with 18 bases between them. Per germline, CDR1 LGHNA and CDR2 YNFKEQ. CDR3 length: 16 residues.

The DNA for the CDR3 is TGTGCCAGCAGCTTGGAGGTGACTAGCGGGGGTTCGCAGTATTTT. It specifies CASSLEVTSGGSQYF. The chain employs TRBV5-4 and TRBJ2-3, with TRBD2 identical over 12 bases. The germline CDR1 and CDR2 sequences are SGHNT and YYREEE (reference sequence). The junction had 6 bases not matched to a gene; V was cut back by 0 bases and J by 10 bases. This CDR3 is built from 15 residues.

This chain links TRBV5-1 with TRBJ1-6; D possibly corresponds to TRBD1 (6 bases). V was pared by 0 bases and J by 3 bases, with 10 bases between. The germline V gene encodes CDR1 SGHRS and CDR2 YFSETQ. The CDR3 loop spans 16 amino acids. This CDR3 reads CASSLGETGYNSPLHF. The CDR3 region has the DNA TGCGCCAGCAGCTTGGGAGAGACAGGCTATAATTCACCCCTCCACTTT. The full variable domain, completed using reference TRBV5-1 and TRBJ1-6, is KAGVTQTPRYLIKTRGQQVTLSCSPISGHRSVSWYQQTPGQGLQFLFEYFSETQRNKGNFPGRFSGRQFSNSRSEMNVSTLELGDSALYLCASSLGETGYNSPLHFGNGTRLTVT.

This clonotype was counted only a few times. V is TRBV5-1 and J is TRBJ2-3; 8 bases map to TRBD1. Trimming removed 6 bases from V and 4 bases from J; junction bases left unmatched: 4. The CDR3 consists of 13 residues. Per germline, CDR1 SGHRS and CDR2 YFSETQ. CDR3 sequence: CASKGQGADTQYF. In DNA form, the CDR3 reads TGCGCCAGCAAAGGACAGGGCGCAGATACGCAGTATTTT.

This clonotype has just a few counts. The V call is TRBV27, the J call TRBJ2-7; D is unclear. This CDR3 comprises 15 residues. V lost 8 bases and J 2 bases, leaving 19 bases between the germline ends. Germline loops: CDR1 MNHEY, CDR2 SMNVEV (reference sequence). CDR3 residues: CASGITSLGAYEQYF. DNA for the CDR3: TGTGCCAGCGGGATCACCTCCCTCGGCGCCTACGAGCAGTACTTC.

This clonotype was seen a few times. It is unclear where the CDR3 begins or ends on the DNA, so no DNA is shown, and the CDR3 is as TCRdb lists it. The genes are TRBV23-1 and TRBJ2-2. TRBV23-1 qualifies as an ORF whose function is uncertain. The CDR3 region is 17 residues in length, termini included. CDR3 residues: CASEPHETQTTPGSCFF.

This chain links TRBV7-2 with TRBJ2-1; 8 nucleotides match TRBD1. Per the germline V gene, CDR1 is SGHTA and CDR2 is FQGNSA. V shed 7 bases, J shed 12 bases, and the junction held 8 bases outside the gene matches. The CDR3 length is 12 residues. The CDR3 here is CASNQGALGQFF. The CDR3 region has the DNA TGTGCCAGCAACCAGGGGGCGCTCGGGCAGTTCTTC.

This clonotype was counted a few times. The V call is TRBV7-2, the J call TRBJ2-7; 9 bases line up with TRBD1. The CDR3 length is 15 residues. Trimming cost V 3 bases and J 3 bases; bases outside gene matches: 6. Germline V gene sequence: CDR1 SGHTA, CDR2 FQGNSA. CDR3 bases: TGTGCCAGCAGCTTCAGGGGACAGGGTTACTACGAGCAGTACGTC. Its translation: CASSFRGQGYYEQYV.

The chain's CDR3 is CASSRGFVDGENYGYTF. The CDR3, as DNA: TGTGCCAGCAGCCGCGGTTTTGTGGATGGGGAGAACTATGGCTACACCTTC. The rearrangement links TRBV5-8 to TRBJ1-2; D is undetermined. There are 17 residues in the CDR3. The V end lost 4 bases, the J end lost 2 bases, and 21 bases lay between the germline ends. CDR1 SGHTS and CDR2 YDEGEE come from the germline V gene.